This note documents a single T cell receptor beta chain sequence. The antigen is unknown. Deletions cut 3 bases from V and 4 bases from J, with 9 bases between. This CDR3 has 13 residues. The germline gives CDR1 MNHEY, CDR2 SMNVEV (reference sequence). The data were obtained in a study of cytomegalovirus exposure and HLA in healthy donors. General study points: Cytomegalovirus association was assigned to more than 150 TCR beta chains. Within the data, a cluster of highly shared sequence variants was likely a sequencing artifact.

A multiplex PCR was run with 60 Vbeta primers and 13 Jbeta primers. Profiling relied on immunoSEQ multiplex PCR, and the TCRdb table lists in-frame clones only, not all of them. The profile shows about 130,000 clones, over 9.5% of them singletons. The TCR was taken from a woman under 30 in good health and CMV-seropositive. The sequencing sample was made of PBMCs. The chain couples TRBV27 to TRBJ1-2; possible D gene TRBD1, 5 bases. DNA for the CDR3: TGTGCCAGCAGTTTGTGGGGGGGCTATGGCTACACCTTC. Translating it yields CASSLWGGYGYTF.